This T cell receptor (beta chain) stems from a study of regulatory T cells in long-lasting Graves disease. The authors built TCR beta libraries using iRepertoire HTBI primers and Arm-PCR of CDR3 regions. Each CDR3 protein gets one entry after TCRdb re-called the multiplex PCR reads with MiXCR. Among roughly 700,000 distinct CDR3 sequences, 25% to 30% were seen once, and the ten largest hold around 40%. The time point was: persistent/refractory GD, antithyroid drugs over 5 years with positive TRAb. PBMC RNA served as the TCR library source. The source material was peripheral blood mononuclear cells (PBMCs), sampled when the disease was refractory, from a patient treated with antithyroid drugs. The TCR was taken from a female donor with Graves disease.

The DNA of the CDR3 is TGTGCCAGTATTCACTCACTTGGCGATGAGCAGTTCTTC. Protein sequence: CASIHSLGDEQFF. The rearrangement links TRBV19 to TRBJ2-5; D is ambiguous. The J call may be incorrect, as the DNA end agrees better with TRBJ2-1. The CDR3 is 13 residues long. CDR1 and CDR2 from the germline V gene are LNHDA and SQIVND (reference sequence).